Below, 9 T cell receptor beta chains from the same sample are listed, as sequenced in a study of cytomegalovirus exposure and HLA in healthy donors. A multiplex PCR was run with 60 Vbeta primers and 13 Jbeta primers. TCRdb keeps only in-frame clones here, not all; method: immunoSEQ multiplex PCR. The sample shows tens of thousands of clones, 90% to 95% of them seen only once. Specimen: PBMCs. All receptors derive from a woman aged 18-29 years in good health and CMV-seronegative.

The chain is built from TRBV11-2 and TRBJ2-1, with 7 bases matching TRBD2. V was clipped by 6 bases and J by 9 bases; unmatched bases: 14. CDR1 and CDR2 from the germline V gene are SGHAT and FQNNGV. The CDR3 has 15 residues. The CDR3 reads CASRAPGLRSREQFF. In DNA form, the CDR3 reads TGTGCCAGCAGGGCGCCGGGACTACGTTCGCGTGAGCAGTTCTTC.

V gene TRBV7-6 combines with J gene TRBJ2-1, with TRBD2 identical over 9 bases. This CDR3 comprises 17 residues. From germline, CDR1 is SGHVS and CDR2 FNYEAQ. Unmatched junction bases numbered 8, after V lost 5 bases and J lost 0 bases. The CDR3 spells CASSLWTSESSYNEQFF. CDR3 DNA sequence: TGTGCCAGCAGCCTCTGGACTAGCGAGAGCTCCTACAATGAGCAGTTCTTC. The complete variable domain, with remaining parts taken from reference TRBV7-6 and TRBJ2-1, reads GAGVSQSPRYKVTKRGQDVALRCDPISGHVSLYWYRQALGQGPEFLTYFNYEAQQDKSGLPNDRFSAERPEGSISTLTIQRTEQRDSAMYRCASSLWTSESSYNEQFFGPGTRLTVL.

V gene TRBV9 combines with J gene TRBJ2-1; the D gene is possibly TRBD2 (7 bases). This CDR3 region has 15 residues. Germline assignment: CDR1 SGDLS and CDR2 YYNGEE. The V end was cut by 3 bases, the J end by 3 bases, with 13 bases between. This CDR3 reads CASSGIGGGYNEQFF. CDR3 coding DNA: TGTGCCAGCAGCGGAATAGGGGGGGGCTACAATGAGCAGTTCTTC.

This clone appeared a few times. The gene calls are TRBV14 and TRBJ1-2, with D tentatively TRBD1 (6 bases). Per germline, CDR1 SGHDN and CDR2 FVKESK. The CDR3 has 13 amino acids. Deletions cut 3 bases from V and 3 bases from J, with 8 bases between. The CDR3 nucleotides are TGTGCCAGCAGCCATCGGACAGACTATGGCTACACCTTC. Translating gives CASSHRTDYGYTF.

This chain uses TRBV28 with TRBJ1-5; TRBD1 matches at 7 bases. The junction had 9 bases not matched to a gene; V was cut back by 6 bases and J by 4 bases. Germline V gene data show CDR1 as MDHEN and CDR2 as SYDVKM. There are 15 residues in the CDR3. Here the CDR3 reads CASSPGQLMNQPQHF. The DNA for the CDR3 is TGTGCCAGCAGCCCGGGACAGCTAATGAATCAGCCCCAGCATTTT. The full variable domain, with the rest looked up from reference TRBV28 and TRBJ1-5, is DVKVTQSSRYLVKRTGEKVFLECVQDMDHENMFWYRQDPGLGLRLIYFSYDVKMKEKGDIPEGYSVSREKKERFSLILESASTNQTSMYLCASSPGQLMNQPQHFGDGTRLSIL.

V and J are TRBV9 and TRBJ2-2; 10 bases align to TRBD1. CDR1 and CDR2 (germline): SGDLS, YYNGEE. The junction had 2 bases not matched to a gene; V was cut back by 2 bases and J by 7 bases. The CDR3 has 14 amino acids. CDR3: CASSVTGGSGELFF. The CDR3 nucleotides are TGTGCCAGCAGCGTGACAGGGGGCAGCGGGGAGCTGTTTTTT.

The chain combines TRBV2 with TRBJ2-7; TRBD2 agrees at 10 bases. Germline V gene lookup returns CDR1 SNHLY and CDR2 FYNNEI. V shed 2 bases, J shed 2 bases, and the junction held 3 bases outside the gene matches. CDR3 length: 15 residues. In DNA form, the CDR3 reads TGTGCCAGCAGTGAAAGCCTAGCGGGAGCCTACGAGCAGTACTTC. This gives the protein CASSESLAGAYEQYF. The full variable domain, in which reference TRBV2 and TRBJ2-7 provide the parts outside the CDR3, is EPEVTQTPSHQVTQMGQEVILRCVPISNHLYFYWYRQILGQKVEFLVSFYNNEISEKSEIFDDQFSVERPDGSNFTLKIRSTKLEDSAMYFCASSESLAGAYEQYFGPGTRLTVT.

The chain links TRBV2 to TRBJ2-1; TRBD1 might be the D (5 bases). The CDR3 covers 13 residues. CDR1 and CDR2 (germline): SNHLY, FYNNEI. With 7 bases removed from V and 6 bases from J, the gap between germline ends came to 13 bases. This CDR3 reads CASTRQGTNEQFF. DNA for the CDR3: TGTGCCAGCACCCGCCAGGGTACCAATGAGCAGTTCTTC.

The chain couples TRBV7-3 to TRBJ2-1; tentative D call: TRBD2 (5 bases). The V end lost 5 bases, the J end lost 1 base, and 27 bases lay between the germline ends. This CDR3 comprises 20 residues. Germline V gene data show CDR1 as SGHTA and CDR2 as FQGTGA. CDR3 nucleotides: TGTGCCAGCAGCCCAACTATGGGGTCGCCGGAGGCCACGTCCTACAATGAGCAGTTCTTC. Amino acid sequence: CASSPTMGSPEATSYNEQFF.